Presented here are 21 T cell receptor beta chains from one specimen sequenced in a study of CD8 T cells in Susac syndrome. An amount of RNA that ranged from about 0.45 to 1 ug was reverse transcribed with random hexamers. TCRdb passed the immunoSEQ multiplex PCR reads through MiXCR, listing each CDR3 protein once. The data show some 200,000 distinct CDR3 sequences, roughly 94% seen once. Sample: CD4+ T cells from PBMCs. The receptors were sampled from a human donor in good health.

This chain uses TRBV20-1 with TRBJ1-5; 12 nucleotides align to TRBD1. Germline lookup yields CDR1 DFQATT and CDR2 SNEGSKA (reference sequence). The CDR3 sequence is 19 residues long. V lost 5 bases and J lost 2; bases outside the gene matches: 16. In nucleotides, the CDR3 is TGCAGTGCTCGTTCCCCTCCGGGACAGGGGGCCAGGGGCAATCAGCCCCAGCATTTT. This gives the protein CSARSPPGQGARGNQPQHF.

The rearrangement links TRBV20-1 to TRBJ2-7; D gene ambiguous. The V gene lost 2 bases and the J gene lost 0 bases, with 8 bases spanning the gap. Germline CDR1 reads DFQATT; CDR2 reads SNEGSKA (reference sequence). CDR3 length equals 13 residues. CDR3 sequence: CSARRTASYEQYF. The DNA of the CDR3 is TGCAGTGCTAGAAGAACCGCCTCCTACGAGCAGTACTTC.

This chain links TRBV6-2 or TRBV6-3 with TRBJ1-5; D is unclear. Per germline, CDR1 MNHEY and CDR2 SVGEGT. Trimming removed 4 bases from V and 8 bases from J, with 15 bases in between. The CDR3 length is 14 residues. The CDR3 reads CASSFLGAGKPQHF. CDR3 coding DNA: TGTGCCAGCAGTTTCCTAGGAGCCGGAAAGCCCCAGCATTTT.

V and J are TRBV3-1 and TRBJ2-5, with D maybe TRBD2 (6 bases). The CDR3 sequence is 14 residues long. Between the trimmed V and J ends, which lost 4 bases and 0 bases, there was a span of 9 bases. Germline loops: CDR1 LGHDT, CDR2 YNNKEL (reference sequence). CDR3 nucleotides: TGTGCCAGCAGCCCCGGCGGGAACCAAGAGACCCAGTACTTC. This translates into CASSPGGNQETQYF.

V gene TRBV9 combines with J gene TRBJ1-2, with 7 bases fitting TRBD1. J was trimmed by 4 bases and V by 2 bases; bases with no gene match: 8. In germline, CDR1 is SGDLS, CDR2 YYNGEE. This CDR3 region has 15 residues. The CDR3 DNA follows: TGTGCCAGCAGCGTTACCCGGACAGGCTCCTATGGCTACACCTTC. Its translation: CASSVTRTGSYGYTF.

V usage is TRBV7-2 and J usage is TRBJ1-1, with no clear D. The CDR3 loop spans 14 amino acids. V was trimmed by 1 base and J by 1 base, leaving 7 bases between them. Looked up from germline, CDR1 is SGHTA and CDR2 is FQGNSA. CDR3 DNA sequence: TGTGCCAGCAGCTTAGGATTTGCGAACACTGAAGCTTTCTTT. Protein sequence: CASSLGFANTEAFF.

V and J are TRBV28 and TRBJ1-2; perhaps TRBD1 as D (6 bases). The germline V and J ends were trimmed by 4 bases and 7 bases, with 13 bases remaining between them. The germline V gene has CDR1 MDHEN and CDR2 SYDVKM. The CDR3 has 13 amino acids. This CDR3 is CASSSGVEVGYTF. The DNA for the CDR3 is TGTGCCAGCAGTTCAGGGGTGGAGGTTGGCTACACCTTC.

The V gene is TRBV20-1, the J gene TRBJ2-3; TRBD2 matches at 7 bases. Trimming took 0 bases from V and 3 from J; bases not matched to a gene: 9. This CDR3 contains 16 residues. From germline, CDR1 is DFQATT and CDR2 SNEGSKA (reference sequence). The CDR3 reads CSARDPAGVRTDTQYF. The CDR3 coding sequence is TGCAGTGCTAGAGATCCCGCGGGAGTAAGAACAGATACGCAGTATTTT.

This chain joins TRBV24-1 and TRBJ2-5, with 7 bases fitting TRBD2. V gave up 4 bases and J gave up 0 bases; unmatched junction bases: 4. Germline CDR1 is KGHDR and CDR2 is SFDVKD. CDR3 length: 15 residues. The DNA for the CDR3 is TGTGCCACCAGTGACGGTAGCGGGTACCAAGAGACCCAGTACTTC. Translated, it gives CATSDGSGYQETQYF.

CDR3 protein: CAIRAPANYGYTF. CDR3 DNA: TGTGCAATCCGGGCTCCTGCTAACTATGGCTACACCTTC. The rearrangement uses TRBV28 and TRBJ1-2; the D is unclear. The CDR3 totals 13 residues. The germline gives CDR1 MDHEN, CDR2 SYDVKM.

The gene calls are TRBV28 and TRBJ1-2, with D hard to call. Trimming took 8 bases from V and 4 from J, leaving 11 bases between them. Germline V gene data show CDR1 as MDHEN and CDR2 as SYDVKM. The CDR3 contains 12 residues. CDR3 sequence reads: CASSSGFYGYTF. The CDR3 nucleotides are TGTGCCAGCTCGTCGGGTTTCTATGGCTACACCTTC.

The genes are TRBV18 and TRBJ2-7; D is uncertain. Germline V CDR1 and CDR2: KGHSH, LQKENI. The CDR3 spans 15 residues. The germline V and J ends were trimmed by 1 base and 2 bases, with 12 bases remaining between them. Here the CDR3 reads CASSPRSEVTYEQYF. The CDR3 DNA reads TGTGCCAGCTCACCACGCAGTGAGGTTACCTACGAGCAGTACTTC.

This chain joins TRBV7-9 and TRBJ1-1, with a weak D call TRBD1 (5 bases). This CDR3 comprises 15 residues. Trimming took off 0 bases at V and 1 base at J, with 9 bases between the two ends. CDR1 and CDR2 from the germline V gene are SEHNR and FQNEAQ (reference sequence). DNA of the CDR3: TGTGCCAGCAGCTTAGCTCCGCAGGGGAACACTGAAGCTTTCTTT. Protein sequence: CASSLAPQGNTEAFF.

Written as DNA, the CDR3 is TGCAGCGTTGGGGGCCACACGATCTACGAGCAGTACTTC. Residues: CSVGGHTIYEQYF. This sequence joins TRBV29-1 and TRBJ2-7; perhaps TRBD1 as D (5 bases). Germline lookup yields CDR1 SQVTM and CDR2 ANQGSEA. Between the trimmed V and J ends, which lost 4 bases and 3 bases, there was a span of 13 bases. This CDR3 comprises 13 residues.

The chain recombines TRBV4-3 with TRBJ1-4; D possibly corresponds to TRBD1 (5 bases). Deletions cut 3 bases from V and 10 bases from J, with 15 bases between. This CDR3 is built from 14 residues. The germline CDR1 and CDR2 sequences are LGHNA and YSLEER. The CDR3 loop is CASSQGDGRRKLFF. The CDR3 coding sequence is TGCGCCAGCAGCCAGGGGGACGGTCGGAGAAAACTGTTTTTT.

V and J are TRBV14 and TRBJ2-5, with D unclear. Trimming took 4 bases from V and 3 from J, leaving 9 bases between them. The CDR3 is made up of 13 amino acids. CDR1 is SGHDN and CDR2 is FVKESK in the germline V gene. Here the CDR3 DNA reads TGTGCCAGCAGCCGGATAAGAGAAGAGACCCAGTACTTC. It specifies CASSRIREETQYF.

V usage is TRBV20-1 and J usage is TRBJ2-7; D is possibly TRBD2 (6 bases). Germline assignment: CDR1 DFQATT and CDR2 SNEGSKA (reference sequence). The CDR3 sequence is 13 residues long. The V end was cut by 5 bases, the J end by 0 bases, with 11 bases between. The CDR3 reads CSAEGLSSYEQYF. The CDR3 DNA follows: TGCAGTGCTGAGGGACTCAGCTCCTACGAGCAGTACTTC.

The rearrangement links TRBV5-1 to TRBJ1-5; D might be TRBD1 (6 bases). The CDR3 consists of 14 residues. Per germline, CDR1 SGHRS and CDR2 YFSETQ. V was clipped by 4 bases and J by 7 bases, with 15 bases between them. The CDR3 DNA reads TGCGCCAGCAGCGAACAGGGTATGGACCAGCCCCAGCATTTT. Amino acid sequence: CASSEQGMDQPQHF.

This chain links TRBV20-1 with TRBJ1-2; D remains ambiguous. Germline V gene data show CDR1 as DFQATT and CDR2 as SNEGSKA (reference sequence). This CDR3 has 13 amino acids. V was cut by 0 bases and J by 1 base, with 6 bases left in between. The CDR3 region is CSAREYSNYGYTF. The DNA for the CDR3 is TGCAGTGCTAGAGAGTACAGTAACTATGGCTACACCTTC.

This clonotype was seen just once. The J gene is TRBJ1-2, the V gene TRBV28; D gene uncertain. Per the germline V gene, CDR1 is MDHEN and CDR2 is SYDVKM. The CDR3 runs 11 residues. V was cut by 7 bases and J by 7 bases, with 10 bases left in between. The DNA of the CDR3 is TGTGCCAGCAACGGACGAAGTGGCTACACCTTC. This sequence encodes CASNGRSGYTF.

This clonotype was observed a single time. In nucleotides, the CDR3 is TGTGCCAGCAGACCGCGGACTTCTTTCTATACGCAGTATTTT. Its protein is CASRPRTSFYTQYF. V and J are TRBV12-3 or TRBV12-4 and TRBJ2-3; D might be TRBD2 (5 bases). The V end was cut by 6 bases, the J end by 7 bases, with 17 bases between. The CDR3 is 14 residues long.